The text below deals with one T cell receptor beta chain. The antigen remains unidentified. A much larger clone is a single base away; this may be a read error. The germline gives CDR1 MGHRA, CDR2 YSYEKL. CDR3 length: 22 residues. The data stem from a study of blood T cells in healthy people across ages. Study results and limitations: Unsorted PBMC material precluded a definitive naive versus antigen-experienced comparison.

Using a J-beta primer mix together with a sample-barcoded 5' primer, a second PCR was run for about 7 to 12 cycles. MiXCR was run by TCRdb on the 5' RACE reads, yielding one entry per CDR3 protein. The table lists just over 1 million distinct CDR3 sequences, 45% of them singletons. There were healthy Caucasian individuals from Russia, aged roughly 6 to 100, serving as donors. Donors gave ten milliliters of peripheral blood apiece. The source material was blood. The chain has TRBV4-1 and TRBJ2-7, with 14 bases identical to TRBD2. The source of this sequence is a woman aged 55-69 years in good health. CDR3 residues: CASSPQGVAGLAGGSSSSEQYF. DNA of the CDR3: TGCGCCAGCAGCCCGCAGGGGGTAGCAGGACTAGCGGGAGGATCAAGCTCCTCCGAGCAGTACTTC.